This T cell receptor beta chain was recovered during a study of Ad26.COV2.S vaccination and SARS-CoV-2 variants. Points from the study as a whole: Greater spike-specific TCR breadth was seen in vaccine recipients than in placebo recipients. Following vaccination, spike-specific CD8+ and CD4+ T cell responses reportedly exhibited substantial breadth.

For this clone: Its antigen is not identified.

The repertoire was sequenced with immunoSEQ multiplex PCR; TCRdb's copy has only in-frame clones and lacks some. The table shows some 180,000 clones, with around nine tenths occurring only once. This specimen was peripheral blood, taken after recovery from COVID-19. This sequence originates from a human donor who had recovered from COVID-19.

In nucleotides, the CDR3 is TGCAGTGCGCCCTCTATGGGGACCCAGTACTTC. Its translation: CSAPSMGTQYF. V is TRBV20-1 and J is TRBJ2-5; no definite D call. This CDR3 is 11 amino acids long. The germline V and J ends were trimmed by 6 bases and 7 bases, with 12 bases remaining between them. Germline V CDR1 and CDR2: DFQATT, SNEGSKA (reference sequence).